This entry lists 9 T cell receptor beta chains sequenced from one sample in a study of CD8 T cells in ankylosing spondylitis. TCRdb processed the 5' RACE reads anew with MiXCR; each CDR3 protein has one entry. The sample carries about 250,000 distinct CDR3 sequences, 7% to 10% recorded once. Material for sequencing was blood, either unsorted or a sorted T cell fraction (not recorded which). These receptors all come from a female donor with ankylosing spondylitis or in good health (not recorded which).

This clonotype occurred many times. The gene calls are TRBV9 and TRBJ2-2; tentative D call: TRBD1 (5 bases). V was pared by 2 bases and J by 4 bases, with 12 bases between. The CDR3 extends over 15 amino acids. Germline values: CDR1 SGDLS, CDR2 YYNGEE. This CDR3 reads CASSVGALGTGELFF. The CDR3 DNA reads as TGTGCCAGCAGCGTTGGGGCGCTGGGCACCGGGGAGCTGTTTTTT.

The chain uses TRBV7-2 and TRBJ2-5; 10 bases map to TRBD1. The germline CDR1 and CDR2 sequences are SGHTA and FQGNSA. The V and J ends lost 5 bases and 5 bases, in that order; junction bases with no gene match: 8. This CDR3 has 15 residues. CDR3 in DNA: TGTGCCAGCAGCCTACCGGGGACAGGGGCCGAGACCCAGTACTTC. It is translated as CASSLPGTGAETQYF.

This clonotype was recorded at least ten times. The chain has TRBV20-1 and TRBJ2-5; a possible D gene is TRBD1 (6 bases). Trimming shortened V by 6 bases and J by 3 bases, and 17 bases separated the two germline ends. The germline V gene has CDR1 DFQATT and CDR2 SNEGSKA (reference sequence). The CDR3 length is 14 residues. CDR3 residues: CSAISGQRKETQYF. The DNA for the CDR3 is TGCAGTGCCATCAGTGGACAGAGGAAAGAGACCCAGTACTTC.

This clonotype was observed at least ten times. This chain links TRBV5-1 with TRBJ2-7; possibly TRBD1 for D (6 bases). V lost 1 base and J 3 bases, leaving 17 bases between the germline ends. From germline, CDR1 is SGHRS and CDR2 YFSETQ. The CDR3 length is 16 residues. The CDR3 reads CASSLYYRDTGYEQYF. For the CDR3, the DNA is TGCGCCAGCAGCTTGTATTATCGGGACACCGGCTACGAGCAGTACTTC.

Ten or more counts support this clonotype. V gene TRBV28 combines with J gene TRBJ2-1; possibly TRBD2 for D (7 bases). Germline assignment: CDR1 MDHEN and CDR2 SYDVKM. The CDR3 runs to 15 residues. Trimming cost V 7 bases and J 6 bases, with 19 bases left between them. This chain's CDR3 is CASTPRAGAGNEQFF. The CDR3 nucleotides read TGTGCCAGCACCCCCAGGGCGGGGGCGGGCAATGAGCAGTTCTTC.

The chain has TRBV25-1 and TRBJ2-1; tentatively, D is TRBD2 (5 bases). The germline gives CDR1 MGHDK, CDR2 SYGVNS. The ends were cut back, 6 bases at V and 3 bases at J, with 15 bases in the middle. The CDR3 is 15 residues long. The chain's CDR3 is CASSPEAHCYNEQFF. The DNA for the CDR3 is TGTGCCAGCAGCCCGGAGGCCCACTGCTACAATGAGCAGTTCTTC.

This clonotype was counted many times. The chain couples TRBV5-1 to TRBJ2-1; possible D gene TRBD1, 5 bases. This CDR3 is built from 15 residues. With 4 bases removed from V and 0 bases from J, the gap between germline ends came to 11 bases. In germline, CDR1 is SGHRS, CDR2 YFSETQ. The CDR3 sequence: CASSQGTSSYNEQFF. The CDR3 coding sequence is TGCGCCAGCAGCCAGGGTACGAGCTCCTACAATGAGCAGTTCTTC.

This clonotype showed up many times. The gene calls are TRBV7-9 and TRBJ1-3, with D maybe TRBD1 (5 bases). The CDR3 loop spans 15 amino acids. V gave up 5 bases and J gave up 4 bases, with 15 bases separating them. Germline values: CDR1 SEHNR, CDR2 FQNEAQ (reference sequence). CDR3: CASSPDTTGGNTIYF. The DNA of the CDR3 is TGTGCCAGCAGCCCGGACACTACGGGAGGAAACACCATATATTTT.

This clonotype has ten or more counts. The chain recombines TRBV20-1 with TRBJ2-1, with 9 bases lining up with TRBD2. Germline CDR1 and CDR2: DFQATT and SNEGSKA (reference sequence). The CDR3 loop spans 17 amino acids. J gave up 3 bases and V 1 base, and 10 bases lay outside the gene matches. This CDR3 is CSARAAGGPDHYNEQFF. The CDR3 nucleotides read TGCAGTGCTAGAGCGGCGGGAGGGCCTGATCACTACAATGAGCAGTTCTTC.